Included here is one T cell receptor beta chain sequence, with context. The CDR3 is 18 amino acids. Trimming took 4 bases from V and 0 from J; bases not matched to a gene: 5. Amplification yielded TCR beta CDR3 regions, with RNA transcripts as the source. HTBI primers were employed in a first-round RT-PCR of the TCR CDR3. TCRdb itself ran the multiplex PCR reads through MiXCR, one entry per CDR3 protein. The sample lists some 570,000 distinct CDR3 sequences; 14% were seen once. This sample was included in a study of T cells in Graves' hyperthyroidism and ophthalmopathy. This chain uses TRBV12-3 or TRBV12-4 with TRBJ2-3; TRBD2 matches 15 bases. Sequences were obtained from blood. The source of this sequence is a woman under 30 with Graves' ophthalmopathy. Here the CDR3 reads CASSSGLAGGLSTDTQYF. The DNA for the CDR3 is TGTGCCAGCAGTTCGGGACTAGCGGGAGGCCTCAGCACAGATACGCAGTATTTT.